Presented here are 9 T cell receptor beta chains from one specimen sequenced in a study of T cells in Graves' hyperthyroidism and ophthalmopathy. There were TCR beta CDR3 regions amplified from RNA transcripts. First-round RT-PCR with HTBI primers amplified the TCR CDR3 region. TCRdb itself ran the multiplex PCR reads through MiXCR, one entry per CDR3 protein. The repertoire holds about 180,000 distinct CDR3 sequences, with about 17% as singletons. Sequencing was carried out using blood. The receptors stem from a woman aged 50 to 60 with Graves' hyperthyroidism.

This clonotype has a count of ten or more. The CDR3 here is CASSPVSGGTSTDTQYF. Here the CDR3 DNA reads TGTGCCAGCAGCCCCGTCTCCGGGGGGACTAGCACAGATACGCAGTATTTT. The V call is TRBV11-2, the J call TRBJ2-3, with 7 bases fitting TRBD2. V trimming: 5 bases; J trimming: 0 bases; junction bases outside the gene matches: 11. The CDR3 length is 17 residues. Germline values: CDR1 SGHAT, CDR2 FQNNGV.

This clonotype was seen repeatedly, ten times or more. The V and J genes are TRBV11-2 and TRBJ1-1, with D hard to call. Germline values: CDR1 SGHAT, CDR2 FQNNGV. V lost 2 bases, J lost 1 base, and 5 bases lay in between. This CDR3 contains 13 residues. CDR3 residues: CASSLHWNTEAFF. The DNA for the CDR3 is TGTGCCAGCAGCTTACACTGGAACACTGAAGCTTTCTTT.

To note about this clonotype: This could be a read error, since a much larger clone is one nucleotide away. The V call is TRBV7-2, the J call TRBJ2-7; D is possibly TRBD1 (6 bases). Germline assignment: CDR1 SGHTA and CDR2 FQGNSA. This CDR3 has 13 amino acids. CDR3 bases: TGTGCCAGCAGCTGGACAGCTCACTACGAGCAGTGCTTC. Encoded protein: CASSWTAHYEQCF. The whole variable domain, filled in from reference TRBV7-2 and TRBJ2-7, reads GAGVSQSPSNKVTEKGKDVELRCDPISGHTALYWYRQSLGQGLEFLIYFQGNSAPDKSGLPSDRFSAERTGGSVSTLTIQRTQQEDSAVYLCASSWTAHYEQCFGPGTRLTVT.

The table lists this clonotype with many counts. The CDR3 DNA is TGTGCCAGCAGTTACTCGGGGGGTAATTCACCCCTCCACTTT. Protein sequence: CASSYSGGNSPLHF. The V call is TRBV6-5, the J call TRBJ1-6; D is possibly TRBD1 (5 bases). The V end was cut by 0 bases, the J end by 6 bases, with 6 bases between. Germline CDR1 reads MNHEY; CDR2 reads SVGAGI. The CDR3 length is 14 residues.

There are many counts of this clonotype. V gene TRBV25-1 combines with J gene TRBJ1-1, with a weak D call TRBD1 (5 bases). V was pared by 0 bases and J by 1 base, with 6 bases between. Germline CDR1 and CDR2: MGHDK and SYGVNS. This CDR3 has 14 residues. This CDR3 reads CASSEYGANTEAFF. The CDR3 DNA reads TGTGCCAGCAGTGAATATGGGGCGAACACTGAAGCTTTCTTT. Combining the CDR3 with reference TRBV25-1 and TRBJ1-1 gives the whole variable domain EADIYQTPRYLVIGTGKKITLECSQTMGHDKMYWYQQDPGMELHLIHYSYGVNSTEKGDLSSESTVSRIRTEHFPLTLESARPSHTSQYLCASSEYGANTEAFFGQGTRLTVV.

This clonotype occurred many times. V usage is TRBV28 and J usage is TRBJ2-7; D may be TRBD1 or TRBD2 (5 bases each). Germline values: CDR1 MDHEN, CDR2 SYDVKM. The CDR3 runs 13 residues. V gave up 3 bases and J gave up 3 bases, with 9 bases separating them. CDR3 sequence reads: CASSLGRFYEQYF. The CDR3 nucleotides read TGTGCCAGCAGTTTGGGACGGTTCTACGAGCAGTACTTC.

This clonotype was detected many times. The genes are TRBV9 and TRBJ2-1; 14 positions match TRBD2. The CDR3 extends over 16 amino acids. With 3 bases clipped from V and 10 bases from J, the junction kept 9 bases outside the gene matches. Germline values: CDR1 SGDLS, CDR2 YYNGEE. The CDR3 sequence: CASSARLAGGGGEQFF. The CDR3 DNA reads TGTGCCAGCAGCGCACGACTAGCGGGGGGGGGAGGAGAGCAGTTCTTC.

The J gene is TRBJ1-2, the V gene TRBV7-2, with a possible D match to TRBD1 (6 bases). The length of the CDR3 is 19 residues. Deletions cut 1 base from V and 4 bases from J, with 25 bases between. CDR1 is SGHTA and CDR2 is FQGNSA in the germline V gene. CDR3 region: CASSLVGGLGLGGGYGYTF. CDR3 coding DNA: TGTGCCAGCAGCTTAGTGGGGGGGCTTGGCCTCGGGGGGGGCTATGGCTACACCTTC.

This sequence joins TRBV27 and TRBJ2-7; 7 bases agree with TRBD1. The CDR3 runs to 17 residues. From germline, CDR1 is MNHEY and CDR2 SMNVEV (reference sequence). With V trimmed by 3 bases and J by 3 bases, 14 bases remained unmatched. The CDR3 spells CASSFEGALSLRYEQYF. CDR3 in DNA: TGTGCCAGCAGTTTCGAGGGGGCTCTATCGCTACGCTACGAGCAGTACTTC.